The source of this TCR beta chain is a study of T cell repertoires in aging, cancer and after chemotherapy. The wider study: Clear clonal overlap appeared across healthy donor samples taken over several months to years.

The template was genomic DNA from peripheral blood, not RNA. TRB rearrangements spanning V, D and J were amplified using mixed TRB-A/B primers. TCRdb used MiXCR to reprocess the multiplex PCR reads, holding one entry per CDR3 protein. The table lists 7,500 or so distinct CDR3 sequences, around two fifths of them singletons. Germline V gene sequence: CDR1 SGHRS, CDR2 YFSETQ. The CDR3 is 12 residues long. V lost 5 bases to trimming and J lost 1 base, with 6 bases between them. This clonotype was observed a single time. The genes are TRBV5-1 and TRBJ1-1, with D unclear. This receptor was identified in a human donor in good health. Input material: blood. The CDR3 DNA follows: TGCGCCAGCAGGGAGGGGAACACTGAAGCTTTCTTT. It translates to CASREGNTEAFF. The full variable domain, rest sourced from reference TRBV5-1 and TRBJ1-1, is KAGVTQTPRYLIKTRGQQVTLSCSPISGHRSVSWYQQTPGQGLQFLFEYFSETQRNKGNFPGRFSGRQFSNSRSEMNVSTLELGDSALYLCASREGNTEAFFGQGTRLTVV.